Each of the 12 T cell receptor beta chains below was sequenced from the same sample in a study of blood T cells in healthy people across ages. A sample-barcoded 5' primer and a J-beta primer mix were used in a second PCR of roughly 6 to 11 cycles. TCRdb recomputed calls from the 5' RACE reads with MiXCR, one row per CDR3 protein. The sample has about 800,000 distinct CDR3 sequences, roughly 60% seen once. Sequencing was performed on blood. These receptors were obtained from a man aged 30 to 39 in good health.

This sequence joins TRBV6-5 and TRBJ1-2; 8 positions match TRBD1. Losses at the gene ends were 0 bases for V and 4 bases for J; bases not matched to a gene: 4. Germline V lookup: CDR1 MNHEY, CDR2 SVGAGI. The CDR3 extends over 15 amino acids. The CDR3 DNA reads TGTGCCAGCAGTTACTCGGGACAGGCCGTCTATGGCTACACCTTC. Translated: CASSYSGQAVYGYTF.

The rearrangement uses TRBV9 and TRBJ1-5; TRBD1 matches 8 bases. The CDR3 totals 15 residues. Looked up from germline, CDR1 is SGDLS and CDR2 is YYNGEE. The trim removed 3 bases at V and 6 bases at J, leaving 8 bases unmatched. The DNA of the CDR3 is TGTGCCAGCAGCGCCGGACAGGGCCTGGGTCAGCCCCAGCATTTT. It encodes CASSAGQGLGQPQHF.

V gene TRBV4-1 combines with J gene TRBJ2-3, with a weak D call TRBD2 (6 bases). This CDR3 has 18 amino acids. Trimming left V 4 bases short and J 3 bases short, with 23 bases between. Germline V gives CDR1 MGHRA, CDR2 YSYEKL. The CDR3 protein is CASSRQPAGTAYTDTQYF. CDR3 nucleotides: TGCGCCAGCAGCCGACAACCCGCCGGGACTGCCTATACAGATACGCAGTATTTT.

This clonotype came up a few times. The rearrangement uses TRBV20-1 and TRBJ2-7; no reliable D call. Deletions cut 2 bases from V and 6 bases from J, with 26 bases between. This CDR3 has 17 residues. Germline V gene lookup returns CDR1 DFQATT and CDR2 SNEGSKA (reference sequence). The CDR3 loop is CSARSPPLGHVWPEQYF. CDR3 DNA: TGCAGTGCTAGATCGCCCCCTCTCGGCCATGTGTGGCCCGAGCAGTACTTC.

The CDR3: CAGAGGDSGNTIYF. The CDR3 DNA reads TGTGCCGGCGCCGGGGGGGACTCTGGAAACACCATATATTTT. The rearrangement uses TRBV12-3 or TRBV12-4 and TRBJ1-3; maybe TRBD1 (5 bases). The V gene lost 11 bases and the J gene lost 0 bases, with 14 bases spanning the gap. CDR3 length: 14 amino acids.

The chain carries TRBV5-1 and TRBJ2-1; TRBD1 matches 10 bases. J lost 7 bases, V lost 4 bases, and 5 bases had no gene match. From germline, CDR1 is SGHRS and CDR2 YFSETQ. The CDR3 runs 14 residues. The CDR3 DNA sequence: TGCGCCAGCAGCACGTGGACAGGGGGAAATGAGCAGTTCTTC. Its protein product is CASSTWTGGNEQFF.

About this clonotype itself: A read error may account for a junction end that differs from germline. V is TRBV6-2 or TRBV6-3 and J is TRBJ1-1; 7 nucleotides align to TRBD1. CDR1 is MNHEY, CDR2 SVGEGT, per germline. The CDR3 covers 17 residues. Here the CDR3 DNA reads TGTGCCAGCACTAAAGCAGGGGGGGATCTCAAGAACTCTGAAGCTTTCTTT. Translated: CASTKAGGDLKNSEAFF.

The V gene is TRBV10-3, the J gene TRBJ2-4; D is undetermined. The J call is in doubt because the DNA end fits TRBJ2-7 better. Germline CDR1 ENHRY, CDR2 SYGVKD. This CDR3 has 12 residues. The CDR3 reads CAIKAPVGEQYF. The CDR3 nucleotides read TGTGCCATCAAGGCTCCTGTGGGCGAGCAGTACTTC.

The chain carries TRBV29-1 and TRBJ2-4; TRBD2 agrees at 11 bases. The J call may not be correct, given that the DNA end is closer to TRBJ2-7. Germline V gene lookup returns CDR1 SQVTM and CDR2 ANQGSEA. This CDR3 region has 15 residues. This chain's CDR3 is CSVETSGSRGYEQYF. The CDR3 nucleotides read TGCAGCGTGGAAACTAGCGGGAGTCGTGGGTACGAGCAGTACTTC.

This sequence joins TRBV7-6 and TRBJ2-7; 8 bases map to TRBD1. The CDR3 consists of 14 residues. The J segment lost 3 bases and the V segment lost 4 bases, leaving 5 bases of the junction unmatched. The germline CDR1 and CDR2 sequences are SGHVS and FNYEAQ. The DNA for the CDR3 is TGTGCCAGCAGCTCATTAACAGGGGGCTACGAGCAGTACTTC. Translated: CASSSLTGGYEQYF.

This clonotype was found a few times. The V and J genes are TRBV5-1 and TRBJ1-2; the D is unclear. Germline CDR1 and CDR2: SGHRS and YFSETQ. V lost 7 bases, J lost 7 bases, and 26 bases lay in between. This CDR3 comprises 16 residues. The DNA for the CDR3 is TGCGCCAGCGGGCCTCAATGGCAGCAGATGGGCGGTGGCTACACCTTC. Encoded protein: CASGPQWQQMGGGYTF.

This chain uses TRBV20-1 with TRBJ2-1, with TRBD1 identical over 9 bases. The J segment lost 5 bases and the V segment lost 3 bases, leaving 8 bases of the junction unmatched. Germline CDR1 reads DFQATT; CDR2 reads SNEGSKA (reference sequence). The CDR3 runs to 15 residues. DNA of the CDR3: TGCAGTGCTAGGCCGTGGGACAGGGATAACAATGAGCAGTTCTTC. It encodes CSARPWDRDNNEQFF.